One sample yielded the 13 T cell receptor beta chains listed below, sequenced in a study of shared clonotypes between healthy human individuals. Clones were read by immunoSEQ multiplex PCR, and TCRdb kept only the in-frame ones, dropping some. The sample consists of 2.3 million or so clones, roughly 93% of them appearing once. The sample comprised naive CD4+ T cells from PBMCs. Sample subset: CD45RA+ positively selected. The receptors originated from a man in his late teens or twenties in good health. Some clones in this sample may be carry-over from other donors' samples.

CDR3 coding DNA: TGTGCCAGCAGTCATGCGGGGGCCAACGTCCTGACTTTC. Translating it yields CASSHAGANVLTF. The rearrangement joins TRBV2 to TRBJ2-6; D remains ambiguous. Germline V gives CDR1 SNHLY, CDR2 FYNNEI. This CDR3 region has 13 residues. The V and J ends lost 5 bases and 4 bases respectively, with 6 bases between them.

The rearrangement joins TRBV11-2 to TRBJ1-4; D gene uncertain. Germline lookup yields CDR1 SGHAT and CDR2 FQNNGV. CDR3 size: 18 residues. Between the trimmed V and J ends, which lost 2 bases and 8 bases, there was a span of 24 bases. For the CDR3, the DNA is TGTGCCAGCAGCTTAAAAGTACACCCGGGCCCGGAGGACGAAAAACTGTTTTTT. Its translation: CASSLKVHPGPEDEKLFF.

About this clone itself: Other DNA sequences in this specimen translate into the identical CDR3. V and J are TRBV28 and TRBJ2-7; D gene ambiguous. Germline lookup yields CDR1 MDHEN and CDR2 SYDVKM. CDR3 size: 14 residues. The V end lost 2 bases, the J end lost 1 base, and 9 bases lay between the germline ends. CDR3 in amino acids: CASSLVQSSYEQYF. CDR3 DNA: TGTGCCAGCAGTTTAGTTCAGAGTTCCTACGAGCAGTACTTC.

CDR3 amino acids: CASSIGQGSYNEQFF. The CDR3 DNA sequence: TGCGCCAGCAGCATCGGACAGGGCTCCTACAATGAGCAGTTCTTC. V is TRBV5-1 and J is TRBJ2-1; 8 nucleotides agree with TRBD1. This CDR3 contains 15 residues. Looked up from germline, CDR1 is SGHRS and CDR2 is YFSETQ. V trimming: 4 bases; J trimming: 0 bases; junction bases outside the gene matches: 3.

This sequence joins TRBV4-2 and TRBJ2-2, with TRBD2 matching 10 bases. CDR3 length: 17 residues. The V gene's germline CDR1 is LGHNA and CDR2 YNFKEQ. V lost 2 bases and J lost 10; bases outside the gene matches: 13. CDR3 sequence: CASSQPGLAPPAEELFF. CDR3 in DNA: TGTGCCAGCAGCCAACCGGGACTAGCGCCCCCGGCCGAGGAGCTGTTTTTT.

V is TRBV28 and J is TRBJ2-2; D gene ambiguous. V lost 2 bases and J 0 bases, leaving 7 bases between the germline ends. This CDR3 comprises 15 residues. In germline, CDR1 is MDHEN, CDR2 SYDVKM. CDR3 in DNA: TGTGCCAGCAGTTTAGAGGCAGCGAACACCGGGGAGCTGTTTTTT. Translated: CASSLEAANTGELFF.

The chain employs TRBV28 and TRBJ2-3; D unclear. Looked up from germline, CDR1 is MDHEN and CDR2 is SYDVKM. CDR3 length: 17 residues. V was trimmed by 5 bases and J by 6 bases, leaving 24 bases between them. This CDR3 reads CASSPIPTNQDTDTQYF. Here the CDR3 DNA reads TGTGCCAGCAGTCCCATCCCCACTAACCAAGATACGGATACGCAGTATTTT. Full variable domain (rest looked up from reference TRBV28 and TRBJ2-3): DVKVTQSSRYLVKRTGEKVFLECVQDMDHENMFWYRQDPGLGLRLIYFSYDVKMKEKGDIPEGYSVSREKKERFSLILESASTNQTSMYLCASSPIPTNQDTDTQYFGPGTRLTVL.

The rearrangement uses TRBV7-9 and TRBJ1-4; D possibly corresponds to TRBD1 (5 bases). This CDR3 region has 13 residues. Trimming shortened V by 3 bases and J by 3 bases, and 5 bases separated the two germline ends. The germline CDR1 and CDR2 sequences are SEHNR and FQNEAQ (reference sequence). In DNA form, the CDR3 reads TGTGCCAGCAGCTTGACAGCTAATGAAAAACTGTTTTTT. Translating it yields CASSLTANEKLFF.

The V and J genes are TRBV7-6 and TRBJ2-3; no clear D. The CDR3 runs to 14 residues. Trimming cost V 0 bases and J 2 bases, with 6 bases left between them. The germline V gene encodes CDR1 SGHVS and CDR2 FNYEAQ. In DNA, the CDR3 is TGTGCCAGCAGCTTAGCGGTCTACACAGATACGCAGTATTTT. Protein sequence: CASSLAVYTDTQYF.

V is TRBV28 and J is TRBJ2-3; 8 bases are shared with TRBD2. The CDR3 is 16 residues long. Germline CDR1 reads MDHEN; CDR2 reads SYDVKM. J lost 1 base, V lost 4 bases, and 7 bases had no gene match. The CDR3 DNA is TGTGCCAGCAGTTACGAAGCGGGAGCTGGCACAGATACGCAGTATTTT. Translating gives CASSYEAGAGTDTQYF.

This chain connects TRBV11-1 to TRBJ2-2, with D tentatively TRBD1 or TRBD2 (5 bases each). CDR3 length equals 17 residues. V lost 6 bases, J lost 0 bases, and 17 bases lay in between. Germline V gene lookup returns CDR1 SGHAT and CDR2 FQDESV (reference sequence). The CDR3 is CASRPLGAGTNTGELFF. DNA for the CDR3: TGTGCCAGCAGGCCTTTAGGGGCGGGTACGAACACCGGGGAGCTGTTTTTT.

This chain uses TRBV28 with TRBJ2-1; 7 nucleotides line up with TRBD1. This CDR3 region has 15 residues. Germline loops: CDR1 MDHEN, CDR2 SYDVKM. The V gene end was trimmed by 7 bases and the J gene end by 0 bases; junction bases not matched to a gene: 6. The CDR3 sequence is CASNSGGYSYNEQFF. CDR3 DNA: TGTGCCAGCAACTCAGGGGGATACTCCTACAATGAGCAGTTCTTC.

The V gene is TRBV28, the J gene TRBJ2-5; D gene uncertain. CDR1 is MDHEN, CDR2 SYDVKM, per germline. CDR3 length equals 14 residues. V lost 7 bases, J lost 5 bases, and 17 bases lay in between. CDR3 protein: CASIEFKGSETQYF. The DNA of the CDR3 is TGTGCCAGCATAGAGTTCAAGGGTAGCGAGACCCAGTACTTC.